This paragraph covers one TCR beta chain sequence. Its matching antigen is unknown. The source of the sample is a study of T cell repertoires in cytomegalovirus infection. Study-level background: Based on public TCR beta signatures, there were indications of CMV infection and of a matching HLA type.

Study conclusions and caveats: HLA-C-restricted CMV clonotypes gave the most frequent clonotype in two of eight donors.

TCRdb re-derived calls from the reads in MiXCR, one entry per CDR3 protein. The repertoire holds roughly 800,000 distinct CDR3 sequences, with roughly 28% as singletons. Germline-derived CDR1 and CDR2 are SGHVS and FNYEAQ. This CDR3 has 17 residues. Trimming shortened V by 3 bases and J by 0 bases, and 15 bases separated the two germline ends. This receptor was identified in a human donor in good health (CMV status not recorded). Some clones in this sample may be carry-over from other donors' samples. The V and J genes are TRBV7-6 and TRBJ1-3, with D possibly matching TRBD1 (5 bases). The material was cultured CD8+ T cells from PBMCs, obtained from culture after CMV antigen stimulation. CDR3 sequence (DNA): TGTGCCAGCAGCTTCTTAGAGAGCAGGGACTCTGGAAACACCATATATTTT. Protein product: CASSFLESRDSGNTIYF.